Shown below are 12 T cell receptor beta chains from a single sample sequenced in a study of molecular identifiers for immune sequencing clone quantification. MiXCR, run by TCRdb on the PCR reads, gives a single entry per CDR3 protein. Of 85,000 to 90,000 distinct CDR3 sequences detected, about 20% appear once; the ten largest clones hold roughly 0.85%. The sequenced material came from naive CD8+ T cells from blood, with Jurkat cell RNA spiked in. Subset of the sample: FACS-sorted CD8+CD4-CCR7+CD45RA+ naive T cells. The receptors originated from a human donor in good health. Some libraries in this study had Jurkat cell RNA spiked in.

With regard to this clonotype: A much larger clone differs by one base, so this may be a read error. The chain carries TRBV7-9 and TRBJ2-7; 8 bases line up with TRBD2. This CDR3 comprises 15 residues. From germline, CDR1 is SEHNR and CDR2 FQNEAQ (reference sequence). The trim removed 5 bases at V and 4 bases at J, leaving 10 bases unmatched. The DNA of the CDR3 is TGTGCCAGCAGCGGGGGGGCTAGCGGGTATTACGAGCAGTACTTC. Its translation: CASSGGASGYYEQYF.

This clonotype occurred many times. The CDR3 sequence is CASSRTGVSNEQFF. CDR3 bases: TGTGCCAGCAGTAGGACAGGGGTTTCCAATGAGCAGTTCTTC. The V and J genes are TRBV6-5 and TRBJ2-1; 9 bases are a match to TRBD1. The CDR3 has 14 amino acids. V dropped 5 bases and J dropped 6; count of bases not matched to a gene: 5. Per germline, CDR1 MNHEY and CDR2 SVGAGI.

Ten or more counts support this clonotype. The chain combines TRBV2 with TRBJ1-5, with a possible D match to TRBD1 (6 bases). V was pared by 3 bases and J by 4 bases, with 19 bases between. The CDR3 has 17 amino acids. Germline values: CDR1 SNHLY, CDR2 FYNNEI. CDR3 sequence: CASSDRKGDFGNQPQHF. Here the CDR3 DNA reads TGTGCCAGCAGTGATCGAAAGGGGGATTTTGGAAATCAGCCCCAGCATTTT. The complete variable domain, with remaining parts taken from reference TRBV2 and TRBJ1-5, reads EPEVTQTPSHQVTQMGQEVILRCVPISNHLYFYWYRQILGQKVEFLVSFYNNEISEKSEIFDDQFSVERPDGSNFTLKIRSTKLEDSAMYFCASSDRKGDFGNQPQHFGDGTRLSIL.

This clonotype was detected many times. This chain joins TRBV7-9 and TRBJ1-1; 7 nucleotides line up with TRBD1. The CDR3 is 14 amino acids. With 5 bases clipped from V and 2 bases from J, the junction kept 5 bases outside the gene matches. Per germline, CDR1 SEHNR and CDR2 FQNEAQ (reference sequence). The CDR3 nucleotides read TGTGCCAGCAGCGTACAGGGGAGAAACACTGAAGCTTTCTTT. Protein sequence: CASSVQGRNTEAFF.

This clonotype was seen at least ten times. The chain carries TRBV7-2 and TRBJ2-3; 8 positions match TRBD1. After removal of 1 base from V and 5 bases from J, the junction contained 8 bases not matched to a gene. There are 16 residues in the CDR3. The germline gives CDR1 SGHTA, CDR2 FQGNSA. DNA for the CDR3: TGTGCCAGCAGCTTAGTCCAGGGGGCCCAAGAAGATACGCAGTATTTT. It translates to CASSLVQGAQEDTQYF.

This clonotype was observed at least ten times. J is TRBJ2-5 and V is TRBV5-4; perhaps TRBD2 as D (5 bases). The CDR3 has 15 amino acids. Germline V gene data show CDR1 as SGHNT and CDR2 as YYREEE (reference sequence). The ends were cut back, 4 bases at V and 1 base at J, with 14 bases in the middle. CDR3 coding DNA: TGTGCCAGCAGCCCCTACGGGAACTCCCAAGAGACCCAGTACTTC. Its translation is CASSPYGNSQETQYF.

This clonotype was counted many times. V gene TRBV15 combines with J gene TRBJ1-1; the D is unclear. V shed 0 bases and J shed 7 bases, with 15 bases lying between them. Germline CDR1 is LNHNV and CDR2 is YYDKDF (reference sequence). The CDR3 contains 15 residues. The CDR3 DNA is TGTGCCACCAGCAGAGACCGTGGGAGGGCGAGTGAAGCTTTCTTT. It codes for CATSRDRGRASEAFF.

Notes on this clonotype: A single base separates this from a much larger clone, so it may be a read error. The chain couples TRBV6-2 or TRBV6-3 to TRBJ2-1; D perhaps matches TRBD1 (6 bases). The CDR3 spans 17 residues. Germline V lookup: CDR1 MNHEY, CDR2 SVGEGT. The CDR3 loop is CANSTYPDRTAWNEQFF. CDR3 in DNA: TGTGCCAACAGTACTTACCCCGACAGGACGGCGTGGAATGAGCAGTTCTTC.

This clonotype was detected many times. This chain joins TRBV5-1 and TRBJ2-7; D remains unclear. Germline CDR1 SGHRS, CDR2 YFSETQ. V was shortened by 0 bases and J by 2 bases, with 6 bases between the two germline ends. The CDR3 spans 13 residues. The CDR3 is CASSLGAAYEQYF. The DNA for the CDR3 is TGCGCCAGCAGCTTGGGGGCAGCCTACGAGCAGTACTTC. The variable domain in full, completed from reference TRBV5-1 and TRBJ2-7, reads KAGVTQTPRYLIKTRGQQVTLSCSPISGHRSVSWYQQTPGQGLQFLFEYFSETQRNKGNFPGRFSGRQFSNSRSEMNVSTLELGDSALYLCASSLGAAYEQYFGPGTRLTVT.

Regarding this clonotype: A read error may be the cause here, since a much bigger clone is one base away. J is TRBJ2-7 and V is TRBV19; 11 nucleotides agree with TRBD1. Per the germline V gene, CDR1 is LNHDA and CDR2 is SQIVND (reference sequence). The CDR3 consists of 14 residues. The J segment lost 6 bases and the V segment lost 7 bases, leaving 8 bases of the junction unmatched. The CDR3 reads CASNLGQGVAEQYF. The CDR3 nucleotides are TGTGCCAGTAACCTGGGACAGGGGGTTGCCGAGCAGTACTTC.

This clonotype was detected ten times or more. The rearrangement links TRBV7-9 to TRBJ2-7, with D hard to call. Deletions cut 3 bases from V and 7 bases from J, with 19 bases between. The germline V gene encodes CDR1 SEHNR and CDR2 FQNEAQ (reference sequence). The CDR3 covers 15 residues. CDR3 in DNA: TGTGCCAGCAGCTTTTCAGGTGGGTCCACAGAGGAGCAGTACTTC. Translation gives CASSFSGGSTEEQYF.

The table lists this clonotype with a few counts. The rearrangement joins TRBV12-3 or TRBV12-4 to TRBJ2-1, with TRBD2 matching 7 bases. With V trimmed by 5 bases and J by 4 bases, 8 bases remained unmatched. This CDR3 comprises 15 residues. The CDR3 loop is CASSNAGEGYNEQFF. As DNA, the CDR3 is TGTGCCAGCAGTAACGCGGGAGAGGGGTACAATGAGCAGTTCTTC.